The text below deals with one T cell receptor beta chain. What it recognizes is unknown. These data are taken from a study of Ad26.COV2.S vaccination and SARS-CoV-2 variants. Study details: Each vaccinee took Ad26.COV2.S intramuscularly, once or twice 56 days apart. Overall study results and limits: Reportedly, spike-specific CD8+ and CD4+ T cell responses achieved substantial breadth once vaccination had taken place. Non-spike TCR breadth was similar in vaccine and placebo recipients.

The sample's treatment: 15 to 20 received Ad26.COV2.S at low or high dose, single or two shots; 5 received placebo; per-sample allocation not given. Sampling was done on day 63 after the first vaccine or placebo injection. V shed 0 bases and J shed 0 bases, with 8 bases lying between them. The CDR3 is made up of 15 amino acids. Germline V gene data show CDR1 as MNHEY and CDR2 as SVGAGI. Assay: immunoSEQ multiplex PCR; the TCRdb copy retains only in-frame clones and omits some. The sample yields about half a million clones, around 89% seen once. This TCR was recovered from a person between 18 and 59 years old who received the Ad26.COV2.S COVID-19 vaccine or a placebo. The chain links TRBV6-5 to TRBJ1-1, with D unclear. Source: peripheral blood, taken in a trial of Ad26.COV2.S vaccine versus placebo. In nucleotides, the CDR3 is TGTGCCAGCAGTTACTCTCTCGGTATGAACACTGAAGCTTTCTTT. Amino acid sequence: CASSYSLGMNTEAFF.